This T cell receptor (beta chain) was captured in a study of blood T cell repertoires in COVID-19. Study in general: T cells, B-cell-depleted T cells, or PBMCs provided the cDNA or gDNA that served as material.

V dropped 0 bases and J dropped 2 bases, with 6 bases sitting between them. The CDR3 is 15 amino acids. The V gene's germline CDR1 is SGHNT and CDR2 YYREEE (reference sequence). The data were produced by immunoSEQ multiplex PCR, yet TCRdb's version contains in-frame clones alone and is incomplete. The sample has around 60,000 clones; 80% are singletons. V usage is TRBV5-4 and J usage is TRBJ2-6; D is possibly TRBD1 (6 bases). The sequence came from a young man with COVID-19, enrolled during active disease. The sequencing input was peripheral blood. CDR3 sequence reads: CASSLDRAGANVLTF. CDR3 nucleotide sequence: TGTGCCAGCAGCTTGGACAGGGCTGGGGCCAACGTCCTGACTTTC.